Only one count was recorded for the clone carrying this T cell receptor (beta chain). Its antigen is unidentified. V shed 10 bases and J shed 1 base, with 15 bases lying between them. The CDR3 runs 14 residues. CDR1 is MNHNS and CDR2 is SASEGT in the germline V gene. Noted time point: week 11, during vaccination. A 20-mer mutant IDH1 peptide at 300 ug was injected subcutaneously with topical imiquimod. Newly diagnosed WHO grade 3 or 4 IDH1-mutant, ATRX-lost astrocytomas were identified in the donors. This entry is derived from a study of a mutant IDH1 vaccine in newly diagnosed glioma. Across the study: Initiation of the vaccine course occurred 4-6 weeks after radiotherapy alone, or alongside temozolomide cycles. Study-level points and caveats: Most patients, 85% to 95%, showed vaccine-induced immune responses.

The method was immunoSEQ multiplex PCR; TCRdb's version includes in-frame clones alone and lacks a portion of them. Of around 130,000 clones listed, about four fifths were seen once; the top ten hold around 5.5%. The source of this sequence is a man aged 35-49 years with glioma. The gene calls are TRBV6-1 and TRBJ2-3; D is possibly TRBD1 or TRBD2 (5 bases each). This material consisted of PBMCs, taken from a glioma patient whose treatment included an IDH1 peptide vaccine. Here the CDR3 DNA reads TGTGCCACCGGGGACGGGCCTCGCACAGATACGCAGTATTTT. The encoded protein is CATGDGPRTDTQYF.